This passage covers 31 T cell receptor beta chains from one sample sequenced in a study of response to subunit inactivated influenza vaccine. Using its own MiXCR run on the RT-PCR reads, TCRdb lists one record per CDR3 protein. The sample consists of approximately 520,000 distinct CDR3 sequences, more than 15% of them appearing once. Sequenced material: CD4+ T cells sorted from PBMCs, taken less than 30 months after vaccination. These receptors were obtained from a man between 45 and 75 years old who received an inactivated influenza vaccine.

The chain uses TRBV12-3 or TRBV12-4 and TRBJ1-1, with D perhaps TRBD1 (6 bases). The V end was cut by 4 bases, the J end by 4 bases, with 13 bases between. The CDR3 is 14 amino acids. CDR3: CASSYGGGGTEAFF. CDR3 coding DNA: TGTGCCAGCAGTTACGGAGGGGGGGGCACTGAAGCTTTCTTT.

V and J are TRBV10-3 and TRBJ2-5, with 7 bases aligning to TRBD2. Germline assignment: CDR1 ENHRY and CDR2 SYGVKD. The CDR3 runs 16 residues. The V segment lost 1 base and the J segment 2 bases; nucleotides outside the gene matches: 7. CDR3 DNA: TGTGCCATCAGTGAGTATGGCGGGAGAGGACAAGAGACCCAGTACTTC. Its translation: CAISEYGGRGQETQYF.

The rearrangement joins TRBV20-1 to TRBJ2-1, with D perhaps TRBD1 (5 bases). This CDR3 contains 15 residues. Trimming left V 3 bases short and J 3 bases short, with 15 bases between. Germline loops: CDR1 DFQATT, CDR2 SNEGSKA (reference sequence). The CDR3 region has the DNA TGCAGTGCTAGCTCCGGTAGGGGCGGCTACAATGAGCAGTTCTTC. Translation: CSASSGRGGYNEQFF.

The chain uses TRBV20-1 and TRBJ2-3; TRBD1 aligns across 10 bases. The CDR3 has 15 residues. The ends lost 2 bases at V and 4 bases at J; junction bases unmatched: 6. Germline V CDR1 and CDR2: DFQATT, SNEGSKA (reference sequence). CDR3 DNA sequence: TGCAGTGCTAGATCTTGGGACAGGGGCGCAGATACGCAGTATTTT. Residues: CSARSWDRGADTQYF.

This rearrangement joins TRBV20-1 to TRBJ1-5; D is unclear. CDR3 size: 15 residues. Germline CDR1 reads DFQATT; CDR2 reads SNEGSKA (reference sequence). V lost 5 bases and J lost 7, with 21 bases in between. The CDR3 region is CSAAPFEGIRQPQHF. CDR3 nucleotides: TGCAGTGCTGCCCCCTTTGAAGGCATTCGACAGCCCCAGCATTTT.

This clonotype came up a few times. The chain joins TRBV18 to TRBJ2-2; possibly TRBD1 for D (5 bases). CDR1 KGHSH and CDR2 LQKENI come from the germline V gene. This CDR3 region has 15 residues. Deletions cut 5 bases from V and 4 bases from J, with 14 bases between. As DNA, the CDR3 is TGTGCCAGCTCATTCAGGGAAGACGGCACCGGGGAGCTGTTTTTT. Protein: CASSFREDGTGELFF. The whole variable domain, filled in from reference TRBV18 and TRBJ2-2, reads NAGVMQNPRHLVRRRGQEARLRCSPMKGHSHVYWYRQLPEEGLKFMVYLQKENIIDESGMPKERFSAEFPKEGPSILRIQQVVRGDSAAYFCASSFREDGTGELFFGEGSRLTVL.

CDR3 in DNA: TGTGCCAGCAGTCAAGACCCCTACCACACAGATACGCAGTATTTT. Its protein product is CASSQDPYHTDTQYF. The J gene is TRBJ2-3, the V gene TRBV7-3; D call uncertain. Germline CDR1 reads SGHTA; CDR2 reads FQGTGA. The CDR3 loop spans 15 amino acids. Trimming removed 6 bases from V and 2 bases from J, with 15 bases in between. The full variable domain, with the rest looked up from reference TRBV7-3 and TRBJ2-3, is GAGVSQTPSNKVTEKGKYVELRCDPISGHTALYWYRQSLGQGPEFLIYFQGTGAADDSGLPNDRFFAVRPEGSVSTLKIQRTERGDSAVYLCASSQDPYHTDTQYFGPGTRLTVL.

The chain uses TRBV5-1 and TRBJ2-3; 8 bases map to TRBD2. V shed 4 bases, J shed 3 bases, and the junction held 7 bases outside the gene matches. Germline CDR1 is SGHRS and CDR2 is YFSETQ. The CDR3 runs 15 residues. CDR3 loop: CASSPALAGTDTQYF. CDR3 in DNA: TGCGCCAGCAGCCCGGCATTAGCGGGAACAGATACGCAGTATTTT.

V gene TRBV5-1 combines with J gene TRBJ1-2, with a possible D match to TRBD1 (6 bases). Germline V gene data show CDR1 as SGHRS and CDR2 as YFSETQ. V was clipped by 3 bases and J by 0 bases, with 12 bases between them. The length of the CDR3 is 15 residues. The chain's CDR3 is CASSSYRDANYGYTF. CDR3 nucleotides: TGCGCCAGCAGCTCATACAGGGATGCTAACTATGGCTACACCTTC.

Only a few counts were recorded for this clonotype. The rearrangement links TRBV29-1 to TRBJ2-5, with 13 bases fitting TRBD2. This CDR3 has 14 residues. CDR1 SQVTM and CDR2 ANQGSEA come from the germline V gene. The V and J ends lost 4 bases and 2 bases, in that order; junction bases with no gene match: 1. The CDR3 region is CSVGTSGGQETQYF. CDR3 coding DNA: TGCAGCGTTGGGACTAGCGGGGGACAAGAGACCCAGTACTTC.

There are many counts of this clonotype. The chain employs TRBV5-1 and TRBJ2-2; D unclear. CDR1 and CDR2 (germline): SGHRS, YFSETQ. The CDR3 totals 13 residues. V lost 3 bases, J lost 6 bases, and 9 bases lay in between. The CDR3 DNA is TGCGCCAGCAGCTGGAGTCCGGCCGGGGAGCTGTTTTTT. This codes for CASSWSPAGELFF. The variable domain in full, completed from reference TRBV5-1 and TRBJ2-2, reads KAGVTQTPRYLIKTRGQQVTLSCSPISGHRSVSWYQQTPGQGLQFLFEYFSETQRNKGNFPGRFSGRQFSNSRSEMNVSTLELGDSALYLCASSWSPAGELFFGEGSRLTVL.

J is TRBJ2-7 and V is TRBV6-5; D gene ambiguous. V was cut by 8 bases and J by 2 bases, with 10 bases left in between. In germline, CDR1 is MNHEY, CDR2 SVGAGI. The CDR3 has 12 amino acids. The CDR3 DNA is TGTGCCAGCGGTTCCAAAGCCTACGAGCAGTACTTC. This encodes CASGSKAYEQYF.

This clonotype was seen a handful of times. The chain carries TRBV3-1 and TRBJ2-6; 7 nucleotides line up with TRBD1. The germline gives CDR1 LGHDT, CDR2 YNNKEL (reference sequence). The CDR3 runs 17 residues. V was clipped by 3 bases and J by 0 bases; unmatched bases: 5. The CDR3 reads CASSHGQADSGANVLTF. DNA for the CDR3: TGTGCCAGCAGCCATGGACAGGCTGACTCTGGGGCCAACGTCCTGACTTTC.

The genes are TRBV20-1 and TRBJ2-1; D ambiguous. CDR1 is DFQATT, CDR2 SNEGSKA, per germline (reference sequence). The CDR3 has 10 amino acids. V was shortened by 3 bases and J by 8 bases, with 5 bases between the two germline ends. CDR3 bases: TGCAGTGCTAGTCATTATGAGCAGTTCTTC. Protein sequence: CSASHYEQFF.

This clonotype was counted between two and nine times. The CDR3 protein is CASRYPGVTEAFF. In DNA form, the CDR3 reads TGTGCCAGCAGATACCCAGGGGTCACTGAAGCTTTCTTT. The chain employs TRBV7-9 and TRBJ1-1; D may be TRBD1 (6 bases). The CDR3 sequence is 13 residues long. Germline loops: CDR1 SEHNR, CDR2 FQNEAQ (reference sequence). The V gene lost 6 bases and the J gene lost 4 bases, with 12 bases spanning the gap. Full variable domain (remainder filled in from reference TRBV7-9 and TRBJ1-1): DTGVSQNPRHKITKRGQNVTFRCDPISEHNRLYWYRQTLGQGPEFLTYFQNEAQLEKSRLLSDRFSAERPKGSFSTLEIQRTEQGDSAMYLCASRYPGVTEAFFGQGTRLTVV.

CDR3 sequence: CASTRPGTVSIEQFF. The CDR3 nucleotides are TGTGCCAGCACCCGACCCGGGACAGTGTCGATTGAGCAGTTCTTC. The chain combines TRBV7-9 with TRBJ2-1, with 7 positions matching TRBD1. After removal of 7 bases from V and 9 bases from J, the junction contained 15 bases not matched to a gene. The CDR3 consists of 15 residues. Germline CDR1 reads SEHNR; CDR2 reads FQNEAQ (reference sequence).

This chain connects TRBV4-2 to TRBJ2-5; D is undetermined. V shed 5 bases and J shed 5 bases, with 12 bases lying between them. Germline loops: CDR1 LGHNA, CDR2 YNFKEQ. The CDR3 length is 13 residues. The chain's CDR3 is CASSSWLGETQYF. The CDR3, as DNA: TGTGCCAGCAGCTCATGGCTGGGGGAGACCCAGTACTTC.

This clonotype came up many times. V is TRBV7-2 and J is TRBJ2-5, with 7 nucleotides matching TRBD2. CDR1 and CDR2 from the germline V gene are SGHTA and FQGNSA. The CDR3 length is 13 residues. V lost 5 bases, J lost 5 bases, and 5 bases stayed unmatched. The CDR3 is CASSPGLVETQYF. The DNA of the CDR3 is TGTGCCAGCAGCCCCGGACTAGTGGAGACCCAGTACTTC.

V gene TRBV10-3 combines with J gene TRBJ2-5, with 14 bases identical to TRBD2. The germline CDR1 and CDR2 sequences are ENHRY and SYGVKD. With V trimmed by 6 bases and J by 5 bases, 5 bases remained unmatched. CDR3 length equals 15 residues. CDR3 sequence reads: CAIRRTSGRRETQYF. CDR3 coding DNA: TGTGCCATCAGAAGGACTAGCGGGAGGAGGGAGACCCAGTACTTC.

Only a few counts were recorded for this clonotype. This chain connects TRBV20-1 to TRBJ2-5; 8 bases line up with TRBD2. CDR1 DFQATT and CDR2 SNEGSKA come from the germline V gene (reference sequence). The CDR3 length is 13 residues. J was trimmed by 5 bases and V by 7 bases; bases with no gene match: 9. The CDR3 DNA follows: TGCAGTGTTGATAGCGGGGTTGGGGAGACCCAGTACTTC. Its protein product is CSVDSGVGETQYF.

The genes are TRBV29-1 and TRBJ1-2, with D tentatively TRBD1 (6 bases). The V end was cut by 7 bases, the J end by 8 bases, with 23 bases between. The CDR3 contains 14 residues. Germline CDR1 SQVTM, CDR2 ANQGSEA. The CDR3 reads CSARLTGLGDGYTF. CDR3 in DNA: TGCAGCGCTCGACTCACAGGGTTGGGTGACGGCTACACCTTC.

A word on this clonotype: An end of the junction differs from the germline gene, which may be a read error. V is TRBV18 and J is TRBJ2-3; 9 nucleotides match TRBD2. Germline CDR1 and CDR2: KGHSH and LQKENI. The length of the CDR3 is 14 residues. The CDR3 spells CASSPQREALTQNF. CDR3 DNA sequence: TGTGCCAGCTCACCCCAGCGGGAGGCTCTCACACAGAATTTT.

The CDR3 nucleotides are TGTGCCAGCAGTGAATCCGGCCCGATCTATGGCTACACCTTC. Its translation is CASSESGPIYGYTF. The rearrangement uses TRBV25-1 and TRBJ1-2; the D is unclear. The CDR3 consists of 14 residues. Germline V CDR1 and CDR2: MGHDK, SYGVNS. Trimming removed 1 base at V and 4 bases at J, with 10 bases between.

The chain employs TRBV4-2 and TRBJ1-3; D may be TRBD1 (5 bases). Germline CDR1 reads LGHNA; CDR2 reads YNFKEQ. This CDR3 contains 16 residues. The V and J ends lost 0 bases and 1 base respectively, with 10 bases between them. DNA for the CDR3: TGTGCCAGCAGCCAAGACCGGCAGGGATCTGGAAACACCATATATTTT. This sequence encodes CASSQDRQGSGNTIYF.

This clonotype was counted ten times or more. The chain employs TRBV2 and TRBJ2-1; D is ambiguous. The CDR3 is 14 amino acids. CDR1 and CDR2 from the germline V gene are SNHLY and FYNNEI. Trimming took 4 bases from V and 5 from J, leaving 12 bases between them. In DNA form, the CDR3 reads TGTGCCAGCAGTGTAAGAAGATTAAACAATGAGCAGTTCTTC. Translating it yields CASSVRRLNNEQFF.

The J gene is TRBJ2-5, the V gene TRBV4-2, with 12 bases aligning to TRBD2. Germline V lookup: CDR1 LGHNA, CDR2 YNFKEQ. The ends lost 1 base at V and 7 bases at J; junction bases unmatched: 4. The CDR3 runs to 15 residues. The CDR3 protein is CASSQGTSGAGTQYF. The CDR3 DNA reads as TGTGCCAGCAGCCAAGGGACTAGCGGGGCCGGGACCCAGTACTTC.

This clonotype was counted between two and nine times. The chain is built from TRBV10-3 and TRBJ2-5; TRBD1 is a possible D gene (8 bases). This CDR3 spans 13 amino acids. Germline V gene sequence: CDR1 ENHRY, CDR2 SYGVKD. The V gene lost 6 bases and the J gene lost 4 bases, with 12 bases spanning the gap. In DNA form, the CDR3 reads TGTGCCATCAGGACAGGGGAGGGAGAGACCCAGTACTTC. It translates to CAIRTGEGETQYF.

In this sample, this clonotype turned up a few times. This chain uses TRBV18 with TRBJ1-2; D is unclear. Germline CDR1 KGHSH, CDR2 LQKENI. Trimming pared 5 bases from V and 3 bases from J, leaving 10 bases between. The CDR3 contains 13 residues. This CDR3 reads CASSEDGHYGYTF. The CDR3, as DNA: TGTGCCAGCTCAGAGGACGGGCACTATGGCTACACCTTC.

DNA for the CDR3: TGTGCCAGCACCGCTCGACTAGCGGGAGGAGCGGATACGCAGTATTTT. Its protein is CASTARLAGGADTQYF. The chain links TRBV6-1 to TRBJ2-3; 13 positions match TRBD2. V shed 7 bases and J 6 bases; nucleotides not matched to a gene: 10. CDR1 and CDR2 from the germline V gene are MNHNS and SASEGT. The CDR3 has 16 amino acids.

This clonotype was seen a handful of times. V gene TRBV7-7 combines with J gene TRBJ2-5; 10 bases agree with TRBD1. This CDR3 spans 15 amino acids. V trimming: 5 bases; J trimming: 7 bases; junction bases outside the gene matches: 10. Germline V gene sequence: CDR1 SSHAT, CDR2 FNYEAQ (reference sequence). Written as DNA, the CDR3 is TGTGCCAGCAGCCCTACGAGACAGGGGGCAGGGACCCAGTACTTC. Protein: CASSPTRQGAGTQYF.

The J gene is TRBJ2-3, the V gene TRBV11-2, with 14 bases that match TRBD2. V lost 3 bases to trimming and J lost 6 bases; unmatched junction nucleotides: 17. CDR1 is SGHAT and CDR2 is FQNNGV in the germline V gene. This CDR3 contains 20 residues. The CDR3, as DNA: TGTGCCAGCAGCTTCAACTATGCCTCGACTAGCGGGGGGGCCTTGGATACGCAGTATTTT. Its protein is CASSFNYASTSGGALDTQYF.